Given below is one T cell receptor (beta chain) in context. The entry originates in a study of cytomegalovirus exposure and HLA in healthy donors. Amplification used 60 Vbeta primers and 13 Jbeta primers. This table comes from immunoSEQ multiplex PCR, and its TCRdb copy is limited to in-frame clones, with some not included. The sample includes around 200,000 clones, 60% to 80% of them seen just once. CDR3 length equals 14 residues. Per germline, CDR1 SGHDN and CDR2 FVKESK. V was trimmed by 1 base and J by 5 bases, leaving 10 bases between them. The chain couples TRBV14 to TRBJ2-3; a weak D match, TRBD2 (5 bases). The TCR was taken from a male donor in good health and CMV-seronegative. Sequencing was done on a sample of PBMCs. Here the CDR3 reads CASSQVGALDTQYF. The CDR3 nucleotides are TGTGCCAGCAGCCAAGTGGGAGCTTTAGATACGCAGTATTTT.